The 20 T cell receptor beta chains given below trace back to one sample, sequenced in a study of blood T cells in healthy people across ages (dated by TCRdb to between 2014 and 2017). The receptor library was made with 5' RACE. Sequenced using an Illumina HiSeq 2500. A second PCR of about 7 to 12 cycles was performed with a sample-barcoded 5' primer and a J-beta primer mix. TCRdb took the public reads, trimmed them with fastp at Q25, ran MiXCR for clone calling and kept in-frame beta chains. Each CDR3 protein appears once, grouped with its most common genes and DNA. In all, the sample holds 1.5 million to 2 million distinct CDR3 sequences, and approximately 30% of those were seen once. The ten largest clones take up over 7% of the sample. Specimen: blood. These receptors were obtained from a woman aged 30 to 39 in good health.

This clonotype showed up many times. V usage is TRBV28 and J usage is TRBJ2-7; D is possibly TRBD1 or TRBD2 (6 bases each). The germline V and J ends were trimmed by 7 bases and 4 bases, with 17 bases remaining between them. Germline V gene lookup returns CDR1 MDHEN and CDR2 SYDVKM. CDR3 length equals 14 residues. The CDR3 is CASTLGEGGYEQYF. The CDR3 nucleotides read TGTGCCAGCACCCTAGGAGAGGGGGGATACGAGCAGTACTTC.

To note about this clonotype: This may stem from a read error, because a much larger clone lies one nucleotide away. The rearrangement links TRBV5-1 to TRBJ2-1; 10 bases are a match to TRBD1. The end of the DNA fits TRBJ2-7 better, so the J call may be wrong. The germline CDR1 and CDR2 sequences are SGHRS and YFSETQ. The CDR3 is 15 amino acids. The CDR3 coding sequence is TGCGCCAGCAGAACCACCGGGACAGGGGACAATGAGCAGTACTTC. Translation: CASRTTGTGDNEQYF.

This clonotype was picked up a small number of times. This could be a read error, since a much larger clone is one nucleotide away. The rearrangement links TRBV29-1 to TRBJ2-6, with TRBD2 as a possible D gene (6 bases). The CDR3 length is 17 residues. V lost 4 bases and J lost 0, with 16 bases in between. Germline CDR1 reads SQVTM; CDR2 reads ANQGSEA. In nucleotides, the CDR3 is TGCAGCGTTGCCCCCGGGGGTTGCCTCTCTGGGGCCAACGTCCTGACTTTC. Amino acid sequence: CSVAPGGCLSGANVLTF.

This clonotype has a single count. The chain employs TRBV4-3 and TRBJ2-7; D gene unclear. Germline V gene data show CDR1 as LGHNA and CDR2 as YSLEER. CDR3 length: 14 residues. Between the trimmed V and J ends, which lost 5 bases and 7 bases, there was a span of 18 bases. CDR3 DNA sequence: TGCGCCAGCAGCTGGCTGGGGTCTTCTGAAGAGCAGTACTTC. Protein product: CASSWLGSSEEQYF.

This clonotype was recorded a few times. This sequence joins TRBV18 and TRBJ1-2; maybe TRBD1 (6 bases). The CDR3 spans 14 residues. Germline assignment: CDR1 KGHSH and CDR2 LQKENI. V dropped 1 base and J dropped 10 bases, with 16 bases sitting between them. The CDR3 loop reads CASSPLETGFAYTF. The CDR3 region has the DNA TGTGCCAGCTCACCACTTGAGACAGGTTTCGCCTACACCTTC.

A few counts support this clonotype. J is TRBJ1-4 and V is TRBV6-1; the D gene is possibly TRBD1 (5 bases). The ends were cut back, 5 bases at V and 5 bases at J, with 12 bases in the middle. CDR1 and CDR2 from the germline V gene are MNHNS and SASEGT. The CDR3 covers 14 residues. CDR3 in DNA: TGTGCCAGCAGTCCGGGACTCGTAAATGAAAAACTGTTTTTT. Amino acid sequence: CASSPGLVNEKLFF.

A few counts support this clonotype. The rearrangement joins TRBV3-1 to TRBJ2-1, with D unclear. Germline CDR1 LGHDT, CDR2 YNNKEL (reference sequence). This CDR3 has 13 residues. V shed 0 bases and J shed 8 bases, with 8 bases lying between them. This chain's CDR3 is CASSQDLRYEQFF. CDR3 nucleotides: TGTGCCAGCAGCCAAGATCTCCGCTATGAGCAGTTCTTC.

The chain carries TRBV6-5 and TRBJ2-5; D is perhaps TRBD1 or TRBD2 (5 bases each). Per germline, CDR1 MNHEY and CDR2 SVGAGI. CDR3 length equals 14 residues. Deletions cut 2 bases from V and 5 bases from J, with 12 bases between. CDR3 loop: CASSYRDGRETQYF. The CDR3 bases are TGTGCCAGCAGTTACCGGGACGGCCGTGAGACCCAGTACTTC.

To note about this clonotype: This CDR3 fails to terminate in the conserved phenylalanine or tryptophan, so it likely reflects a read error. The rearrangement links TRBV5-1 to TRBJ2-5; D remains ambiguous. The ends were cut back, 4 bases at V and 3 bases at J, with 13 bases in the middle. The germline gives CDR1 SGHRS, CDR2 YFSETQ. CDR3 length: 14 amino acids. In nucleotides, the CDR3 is TGCGCCAGCAGCCTGTTAAGCTCCAAAGAGACCCAGTACATC. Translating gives CASSLLSSKETQYI.

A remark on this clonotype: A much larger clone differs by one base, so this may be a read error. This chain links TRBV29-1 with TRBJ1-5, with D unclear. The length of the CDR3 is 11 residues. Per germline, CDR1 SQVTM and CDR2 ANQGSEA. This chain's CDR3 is CSVGEDQPKHF. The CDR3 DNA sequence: TGCAGCGTTGGGGAAGATCAGCCCAAGCATTTT.

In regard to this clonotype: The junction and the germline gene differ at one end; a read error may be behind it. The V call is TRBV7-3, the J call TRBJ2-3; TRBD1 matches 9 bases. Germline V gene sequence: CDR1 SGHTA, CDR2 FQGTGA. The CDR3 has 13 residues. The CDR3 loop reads CASSADRGDTRYF. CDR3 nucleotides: TGTGCCAGCAGCGCCGACAGGGGGGATACGCGGTATTTT.

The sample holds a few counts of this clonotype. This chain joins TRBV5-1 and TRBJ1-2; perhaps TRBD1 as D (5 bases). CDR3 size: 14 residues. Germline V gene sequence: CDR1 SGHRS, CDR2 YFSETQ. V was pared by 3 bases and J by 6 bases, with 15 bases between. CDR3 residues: CASSSPSRENGYTF. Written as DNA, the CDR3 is TGCGCCAGCAGCTCCCCCTCCAGGGAAAATGGCTACACCTTC. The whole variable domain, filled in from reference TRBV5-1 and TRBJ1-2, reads KAGVTQTPRYLIKTRGQQVTLSCSPISGHRSVSWYQQTPGQGLQFLFEYFSETQRNKGNFPGRFSGRQFSNSRSEMNVSTLELGDSALYLCASSSPSRENGYTFGSGTRLTVV.

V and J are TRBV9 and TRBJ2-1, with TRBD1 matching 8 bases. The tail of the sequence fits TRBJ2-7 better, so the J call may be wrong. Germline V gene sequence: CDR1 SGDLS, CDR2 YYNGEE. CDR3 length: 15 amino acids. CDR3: CASTSTGQALGEQYF. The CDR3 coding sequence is TGTGCCAGCACCTCAACGGGACAGGCTCTTGGTGAGCAGTACTTC.

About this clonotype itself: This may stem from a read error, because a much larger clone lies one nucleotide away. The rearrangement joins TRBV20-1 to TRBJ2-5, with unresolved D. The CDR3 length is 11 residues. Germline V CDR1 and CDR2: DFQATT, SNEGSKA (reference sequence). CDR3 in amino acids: CSAYDQEAQYF. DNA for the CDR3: TGCAGTGCGTACGATCAAGAGGCCCAGTACTTC.

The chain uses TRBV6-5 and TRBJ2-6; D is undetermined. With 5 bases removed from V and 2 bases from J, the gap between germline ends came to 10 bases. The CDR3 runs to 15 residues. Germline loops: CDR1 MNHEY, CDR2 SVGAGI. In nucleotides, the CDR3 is TGTGCCAGCAGTCGCAGTGTCCCTGGGGCCAACGTCCTGACTTTC. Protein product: CASSRSVPGANVLTF.

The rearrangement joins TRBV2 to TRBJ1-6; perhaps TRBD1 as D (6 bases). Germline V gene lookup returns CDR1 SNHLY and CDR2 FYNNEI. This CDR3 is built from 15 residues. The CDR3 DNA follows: TGTACCGGCAGGTACAGGGCATCCTATAATTCACCCCTCCACTTT. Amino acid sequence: CTGRYRASYNSPLHF.

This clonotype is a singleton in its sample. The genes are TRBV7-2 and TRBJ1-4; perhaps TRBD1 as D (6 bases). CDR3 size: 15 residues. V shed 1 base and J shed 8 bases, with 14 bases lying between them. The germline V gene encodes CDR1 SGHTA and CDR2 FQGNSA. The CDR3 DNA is TGTGCCAGCAGCTTAGTTAGGGGGAATAACGAAAAACTGTTTTTT. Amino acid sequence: CASSLVRGNNEKLFF.

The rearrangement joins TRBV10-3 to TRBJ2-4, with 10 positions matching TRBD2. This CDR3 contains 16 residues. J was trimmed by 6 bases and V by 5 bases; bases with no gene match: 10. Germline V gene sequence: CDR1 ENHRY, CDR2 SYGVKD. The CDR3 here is CAISNPSGGARNIQYF. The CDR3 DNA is TGTGCCATCAGTAATCCGAGCGGGGGGGCAAGAAACATTCAGTACTTC.

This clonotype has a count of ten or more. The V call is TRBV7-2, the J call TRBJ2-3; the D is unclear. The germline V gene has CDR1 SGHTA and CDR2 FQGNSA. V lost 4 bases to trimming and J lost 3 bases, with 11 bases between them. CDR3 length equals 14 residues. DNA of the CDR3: TGTGCCAGCAGCTATAGTGGGTCGACAGATACGCAGTATTTT. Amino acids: CASSYSGSTDTQYF.

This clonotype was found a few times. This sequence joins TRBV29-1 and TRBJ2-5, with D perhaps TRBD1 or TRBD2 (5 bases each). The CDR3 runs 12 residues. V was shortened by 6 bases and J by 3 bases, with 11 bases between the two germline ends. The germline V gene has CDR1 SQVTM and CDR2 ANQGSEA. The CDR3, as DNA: TGCAGCGTCTGTGGGGGTGAAGAGACCCAGTACTTC. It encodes CSVCGGEETQYF. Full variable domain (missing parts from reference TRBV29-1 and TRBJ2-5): SAVISQKPSRDICQRGTSLTIQCQVDSQVTMMFWYRQQPGQSLTLIATANQGSEATYESGFVIDKFPISRPNLTFSTLTVSNMSPEDSSIYLCSVCGGEETQYFGPGTRLLVL.